Described below is a single T cell receptor beta chain sequence and its context. Authors' analysis steps: Amplification of reference gene primers provided the estimated nucleated cell counts. TCRdb's copy holds only in-frame clones and misses some; the assay was immunoSEQ multiplex PCR. The V and J calls and clone size are taken from that table; D and trimming were inferred from the DNA. The sample lists about 58,000 clones, 89% occurring once. The CDR3 is made up of 12 amino acids. Germline CDR1 reads LNHDA; CDR2 reads SQIVND (reference sequence). The V end was cut by 3 bases, the J end by 5 bases, with 8 bases between. The sample belongs to a study of blood T cell repertoires in COVID-19. On the study more broadly: Whether acute or convalescent, the COVID-19 samples came from the United States, Italy and Spain. T cells, B-cell-depleted T cells, or PBMCs provided the cDNA or gDNA that served as material.

Sequenced sample: peripheral blood. J is TRBJ2-7 and V is TRBV19; perhaps TRBD1 as D (6 bases). The TCR comes from a woman aged 60-75 years with active COVID-19. In DNA, the CDR3 is TGTGCCAGTAGTATTGCAGGGGACGAGCAGTACTTC. Encoded protein: CASSIAGDEQYF.